This T cell receptor (beta chain) was profiled in a study of cytomegalovirus exposure and HLA in healthy donors. Trimming took off 6 bases at V and 6 bases at J, with 10 bases between the two ends. The CDR3 covers 12 residues. From germline, CDR1 is SNHLY and CDR2 FYNNEI. The study ran its PCR with 60 Vbeta and 13 Jbeta primers. The data were produced by immunoSEQ multiplex PCR, yet TCRdb's version contains in-frame clones alone and is incomplete. Of some 66,000 clones detected, approximately 81% appear once; the ten largest clones hold less than 3%. Study-level results: Productive rates of about 87% or about 30% were seen for most TCR beta V segments in an earlier analysis.

As to this clone: Its matching antigen is unknown.

The sequenced sample consisted of PBMCs. The chain links TRBV2 to TRBJ2-3; tentatively, D is TRBD2 (5 bases). The sequence derives from a woman between 25 and 40 years old in good health and CMV-seronegative. The CDR3 sequence is CASRFGVDTQYF. DNA for the CDR3: TGTGCCAGCAGATTCGGGGTGGATACGCAGTATTTT.